This T cell receptor (beta chain) was profiled in a study of vaccination and CD4 T cells after COVID-19. The wider study: Four females and six males made up the convalescents, with two Hispanic.

Treatment of the sample: approximately 9-day PBMC culture with coronavirus spike peptide pools or control peptides (ViraFEST assay). One should note that the unexposed donor's CD4+ T cells were collected before the COVID-19 pandemic (2011-2018). Four cold-coronavirus spikes and SARS-CoV-2 S/N were the probes applied, cells permitting, to CD4+ T cells from unexposed donors. This CDR3 region has 13 residues. Sequenced with the Oncomine TCR Beta short-read assay was DNA taken from cultured CD4+ T cells. MiXCR, applied by TCRdb to the PCR reads, yields one record per CDR3 protein. The table records 2,500 to 3,000 distinct CDR3 sequences, 39% of them present only once. A note on this clonotype: Antigen: not known.

The J gene is TRBJ2-7, the V gene TRBV21-1; the tabulated D call, TRBD1, remains unverified against the DNA. TRBV21-1 is termed a pseudogene. Sequenced input: CD4+ T cells from blood, cultured in vitro. The source is a human donor in good health. The CDR3 is CASPIRVGLRQYF. DNA of the CDR3: TGTGCCAGCCCCATCAGGGTAGGGTTGCGGCAGTACTTC.